Each of the 17 T cell receptor beta chains below was sequenced from the same sample in a study of blood T cell repertoires in COVID-19. Repertoires were generated with immunoSEQ multiplex PCR, while TCRdb's copy carries only in-frame clones and drops some. The sample consists of fewer than 350,000 clones, about 91% of them appearing once. The sequencing sample was made of PBMCs or T cells enriched from blood (not recorded which). The receptors come from a man aged 35 to 55 who had been exposed to COVID-19.

The CDR3 DNA reads TGTGCCAGCAGTTTAGCGGGAGAAGTCTACGAGCAGTACTTC. Amino acid sequence: CASSLAGEVYEQYF. V usage is TRBV6-5 and J usage is TRBJ2-7, with 9 bases lining up with TRBD2. J was trimmed by 3 bases and V by 4 bases; bases with no gene match: 4. Germline V gene sequence: CDR1 MNHEY, CDR2 SVGAGI. The CDR3 extends over 14 amino acids.

The rearrangement links TRBV7-6 to TRBJ2-7; 11 bases are a match to TRBD2. V lost 5 bases, J lost 5 bases, and 5 bases stayed unmatched. Germline loops: CDR1 SGHVS, CDR2 FNYEAQ. The CDR3 is made up of 14 amino acids. The CDR3 spells CASSLTSGRNEQYF. The CDR3 nucleotides read TGTGCCAGCAGCCTAACTAGCGGGAGAAACGAGCAGTACTTC.

The chain joins TRBV5-6 to TRBJ2-3, with 7 bases identical to TRBD2. From germline, CDR1 is SGHDT and CDR2 YYEEEE. V trimming: 2 bases; J trimming: 0 bases; junction bases outside the gene matches: 3. The CDR3 loop spans 15 amino acids. The CDR3 nucleotides are TGTGCCAGCAGCTTCTCACTAGCGAGCACAGATACGCAGTATTTT. Its translation: CASSFSLASTDTQYF.

This clone has just one count. The CDR3 protein is CATSDPGSYNEQFF. The CDR3 nucleotides are TGTGCCACCAGTGACCCCGGGAGCTACAATGAGCAGTTCTTC. The V call is TRBV24-1, the J call TRBJ2-1; TRBD2 is a possible D gene (6 bases). Looked up from germline, CDR1 is KGHDR and CDR2 is SFDVKD. This CDR3 is built from 14 residues. V was trimmed by 4 bases and J by 3 bases, leaving 9 bases between them.

This clone was seen a single time. The chain links TRBV28 to TRBJ1-1; TRBD1 agrees at 7 bases. Germline values: CDR1 MDHEN, CDR2 SYDVKM. V was clipped by 5 bases and J by 4 bases; unmatched bases: 4. The length of the CDR3 is 13 residues. CDR3 nucleotide sequence: TGTGCCAGCAGTCCGGCAGGGGGCACTGAAGCTTTCTTT. Protein product: CASSPAGGTEAFF.

Regarding this clone: Different DNA sequences within this sample yield the same CDR3. The chain employs TRBV6-5 and TRBJ1-2, with 7 bases aligning to TRBD1. Germline CDR1 MNHEY, CDR2 SVGAGI. Losses at the gene ends were 6 bases for V and 2 bases for J; bases not matched to a gene: 0. CDR3 length equals 12 residues. In nucleotides, the CDR3 is TGTGCCAGCAGACAGGGGAACTATGGCTACACCTTC. Its protein product is CASRQGNYGYTF.

The rearrangement links TRBV5-8 to TRBJ1-6, with TRBD1 matching 10 bases. V lost 4 bases to trimming and J lost 7 bases; unmatched junction nucleotides: 5. Germline V CDR1 and CDR2: SGHTS, YDEGEE. CDR3 size: 15 residues. For the CDR3, the DNA is TGTGCCAGCAGCAGGACAGGGGGTCCAAATTCACCCCTCCACTTT. This translates into CASSRTGGPNSPLHF.

The genes are TRBV7-8 and TRBJ1-5; TRBD1 is a possible D gene (6 bases). The CDR3 length is 16 residues. The V end was cut by 5 bases, the J end by 4 bases, with 18 bases between. Per the germline V gene, CDR1 is SGHVS and CDR2 is FQNEAQ. CDR3 sequence (DNA): TGTGCCAGCAGCGCATACAGGGTCCTAGAAAATCAGCCCCAGCATTTT. This gives the protein CASSAYRVLENQPQHF.

The chain is built from TRBV30 and TRBJ1-6, with unresolved D. This CDR3 region has 13 residues. The V and J ends lost 4 bases and 0 bases respectively, with 4 bases between them. Germline CDR1 is GTSNPN and CDR2 is SVGIG (reference sequence). CDR3 loop: CAWILSYNSPLHF. DNA of the CDR3: TGTGCCTGGATTCTCTCCTATAATTCACCCCTCCACTTT.

The chain links TRBV28 to TRBJ1-6; 9 bases align to TRBD1. Germline loops: CDR1 MDHEN, CDR2 SYDVKM. There are 16 residues in the CDR3. J gave up 5 bases and V 6 bases, and 8 bases lay outside the gene matches. Written as DNA, the CDR3 is TGTGCCAGCAGCCCAGAACAGGGGGCGAATAATTCACCCCTCCACTTT. This translates into CASSPEQGANNSPLHF.

The CDR3 loop reads CASRHRGREHEQYF. The CDR3, as DNA: TGTGCCAGCAGGCACAGGGGGCGCGAACACGAGCAGTACTTC. The chain carries TRBV6-5 and TRBJ2-7; 9 nucleotides line up with TRBD1. The CDR3 is made up of 14 amino acids. V lost 6 bases and J lost 5; bases outside the gene matches: 8. Germline lookup yields CDR1 MNHEY and CDR2 SVGAGI.

The rearrangement joins TRBV7-9 to TRBJ2-5; D unresolved. There are 13 residues in the CDR3. With 0 bases removed from V and 4 bases from J, the gap between germline ends came to 6 bases. Germline loops: CDR1 SEHNR, CDR2 FQNEAQ (reference sequence). Written as DNA, the CDR3 is TGTGCCAGCAGCTTAGCGCGCCTAGAGACCCAGTACTTC. It codes for CASSLARLETQYF.

This chain joins TRBV5-6 and TRBJ1-5; D possibly corresponds to TRBD1 (5 bases). V was trimmed by 4 bases and J by 0 bases, leaving 14 bases between them. The length of the CDR3 is 16 residues. Germline V lookup: CDR1 SGHDT, CDR2 YYEEEE. The CDR3 DNA follows: TGTGCCAGCAGCCCCAGTAGGGGCTATAGCAATCAGCCCCAGCATTTT. It yields the protein CASSPSRGYSNQPQHF.

V usage is TRBV28 and J usage is TRBJ2-7, with a possible D match to TRBD1 (7 bases). CDR3 length: 16 amino acids. Trimming took 4 bases from V and 5 from J, leaving 21 bases between them. Germline CDR1 MDHEN, CDR2 SYDVKM. Here the CDR3 DNA reads TGTGCCAGCAGTTCCCCAGGGGGGAGATCGCTCGACGAGCAGTACTTC. Translation: CASSSPGGRSLDEQYF.

The V and J genes are TRBV11-2 and TRBJ2-2; D may be TRBD1 (5 bases). V lost 0 bases, J lost 6 bases, and 5 bases lay in between. Germline loops: CDR1 SGHAT, CDR2 FQNNGV. The CDR3 spans 13 residues. For the CDR3, the DNA is TGTGCCAGCAGCTTAGACAGGGCCGGGGAGCTGTTTTTT. Amino acids: CASSLDRAGELFF.

The V gene is TRBV29-1, the J gene TRBJ1-2, with 7 bases fitting TRBD1. CDR3 length equals 12 residues. The V segment lost 7 bases and the J segment 3 bases; nucleotides outside the gene matches: 5. Looked up from germline, CDR1 is SQVTM and CDR2 is ANQGSEA. CDR3 nucleotides: TGCAGCGGGGACAGCCTGGACTATGGCTACACCTTC. Translating gives CSGDSLDYGYTF.

This chain joins TRBV28 and TRBJ1-5; 7 nucleotides match TRBD1. The CDR3 consists of 16 residues. V trimming: 3 bases; J trimming: 3 bases; junction bases outside the gene matches: 8. Germline CDR1 is MDHEN and CDR2 is SYDVKM. The CDR3: CASSLLLTGDNQPQHF. The CDR3 coding sequence is TGTGCCAGCAGTTTGCTTCTAACAGGGGACAATCAGCCCCAGCATTTT. Full variable domain (outside the CDR3, taken from reference TRBV28 and TRBJ1-5): DVKVTQSSRYLVKRTGEKVFLECVQDMDHENMFWYRQDPGLGLRLIYFSYDVKMKEKGDIPEGYSVSREKKERFSLILESASTNQTSMYLCASSLLLTGDNQPQHFGDGTRLSIL.